The clone carrying this TCR beta chain was seen many times. TCR beta CDR3 region amplification was performed from RNA transcripts. TCR CDR3 regions were first amplified by RT-PCR with HTBI primers. In TCRdb, the multiplex PCR reads were re-called with MiXCR into one record per CDR3 protein. The sample holds 300,000 to 400,000 distinct CDR3 sequences, about 21% seen once. CDR3 length equals 13 residues. CDR1 is MNHNS and CDR2 is SASEGT in the germline V gene. V dropped 7 bases and J dropped 0 bases, with 6 bases sitting between them. This specimen comes from a study of T cells in Graves' hyperthyroidism and ophthalmopathy. Study-level background: Peripheral blood sampling occurred at initial diagnosis, before any treatment.

This receptor was obtained from a woman in her forties or fifties with Graves' hyperthyroidism. This rearrangement joins TRBV6-1 to TRBJ2-2; D perhaps matches TRBD1 (5 bases). The sequencing sample was made of blood. The CDR3 bases are TGTGCCAGCACGACAGCGAACACCGGGGAGCTGTTTTTT. It specifies CASTTANTGELFF.